The rows below give T cell receptor beta chains drawn from one sample of a study of blood T cells in healthy people across ages. MiXCR, applied by TCRdb to the 5' RACE reads, yields one record per CDR3 protein. The sample gives 1.5 million to 1.9 million distinct CDR3 sequences, roughly 43% of which show up once; approximately 4% is in the top ten. The sequenced material came from blood. The receptors come from a woman between 18 and 29 years old in good health. Both conserved end residues are part of each CDR3. A D gene is named only where the DNA matches it firmly. Rows give clone size only sometimes, using once, few, many, or a class for an expanded clone.

len,j_gene,abundance,d_gene,v_gene,CDR3aa,CDR3nt
14,TRBJ2-7,-,-,TRBV13,CASSLGATSFEQYF,TGTGCCAGCAGCTTAGGAGCAACTAGTTTCGAGCAGTACTTC
14,TRBJ2-3,-,-,TRBV5-1,CASSDLQGSDTQYF,TGCGCCAGCAGCGACTTGCAAGGGTCTGATACGCAGTATTTT
10,TRBJ2-7,few,-,TRBV20-1,CSANRNEQYF,TGCAGTGCTAACCGGAACGAGCAGTACTTC
14,TRBJ2-7,few,TRBD2,TRBV20-1,CSARVAGLTYEQYF,TGCAGTGCTAGAGTAGCGGGGCTGACCTACGAGCAGTACTTC
17,TRBJ2-1,few,TRBD1,TRBV11-2,CASSLSLQGADYNEQFF,TGTGCCAGCAGCTTATCGCTACAGGGGGCGGACTACAATGAGCAGTTCTTC
13,TRBJ1-4,once,-,TRBV11-2,CASSQRRGEKLFF,TGTGCCAGCAGCCAACGTCGGGGTGAAAAACTGTTTTTT
12,TRBJ1-1,-,-,TRBV5-1,CASSLVGVEAFF,TGCGCCAGCAGCTTGGTGGGAGTTGAAGCTTTCTTT
14,TRBJ2-1,-,-,TRBV20-1,CSARVGTDYNEQFF,TGCAGTGCTAGAGTTGGGACGGACTACAATGAGCAGTTCTTC
14,TRBJ1-1,-,-,TRBV25-1,CASSEARGISEAFF,TGTGCCAGCAGTGAAGCTAGGGGAATTTCTGAAGCTTTCTTT
18,TRBJ1-5,-,TRBD1,TRBV20-1,CSARDNGQGNFFYQPQHF,TGCAGTGCTAGAGATAATGGACAGGGAAATTTTTTTTATCAGCCCCAGCATTTT
12,TRBJ1-2,-,TRBD1,TRBV29-1,CSARAGGDGYTF,TGCAGCGCGAGGGCAGGGGGCGATGGCTACACCTTC
13,TRBJ2-6,-,-,TRBV7-9,CASSLIELNVLTF,TGTGCCAGCAGCTTGATCGAACTCAACGTCCTGACTTTC